Shown below are 19 T cell receptor beta chains from a single sample sequenced in a study of blood T cell repertoires in COVID-19. Some clones are missing from TCRdb's copy, which holds only in-frame ones; the method was immunoSEQ multiplex PCR. This sample carries 170,000 or so clones, 80% of them seen once, and the ten largest clones take roughly 6.8%. Sequencing was carried out using peripheral blood. These receptor sequences come from a man aged 70-80 years with active or convalescent COVID-19.

V and J are TRBV30 and TRBJ1-2; a weak D match, TRBD1 (5 bases). CDR3 length: 19 amino acids. Germline CDR1 and CDR2: GTSNPN and SVGIG (reference sequence). Between the trimmed V and J ends, which lost 3 bases and 7 bases, there was a span of 33 bases. The CDR3 loop is CAWSGEGFVTVLWGGGYTF. CDR3 nucleotides: TGTGCCTGGAGCGGAGAAGGTTTTGTGACAGTTCTCTGGGGTGGTGGCTACACCTTC.

This chain links TRBV5-3 with TRBJ1-1; tentative D call: TRBD1 (5 bases). TRBV5-3 is noted as an ORF with a role that remains uncertain. Trimming pared 3 bases from V and 0 bases from J, leaving 9 bases between. CDR3 size: 14 residues. Here the CDR3 DNA reads TGTGCCAGAAGCTCGCCGGGGGTGAACACTGAAGCTTTCTTT. As protein: CARSSPGVNTEAFF.

The gene calls are TRBV5-6 and TRBJ1-3, with 8 bases aligning to TRBD1. The CDR3 spans 15 residues. V trimming: 7 bases; J trimming: 4 bases; junction bases outside the gene matches: 10. Germline CDR1 and CDR2: SGHDT and YYEEEE. The CDR3 region has the DNA TGTGCCAGCGGTGGACAGGGATCGTCCGGAAACACCATATATTTT. It codes for CASGGQGSSGNTIYF.

This clone was recorded a few times. The chain joins TRBV6-2 or TRBV6-3 to TRBJ1-1; a weak D match, TRBD1 (5 bases). V dropped 2 bases and J dropped 3 bases, with 7 bases sitting between them. The CDR3 sequence is 13 residues long. Germline CDR1 MNHEY, CDR2 SVGEGT. The CDR3 here is CASSYGRDTEAFF. The CDR3 nucleotides are TGTGCCAGCAGTTACGGCAGGGACACTGAAGCTTTCTTT.

The chain is built from TRBV7-9 and TRBJ2-2; 12 nucleotides align to TRBD2. Germline assignment: CDR1 SEHNR and CDR2 FQNEAQ (reference sequence). The J segment lost 0 bases and the V segment lost 4 bases, leaving 3 bases of the junction unmatched. The CDR3 covers 17 residues. The DNA of the CDR3 is TGTGCCAGCAGCTCCCGGACTAGCGGGACGAACACCGGGGAGCTGTTTTTT. Its protein product is CASSSRTSGTNTGELFF.

The V gene is TRBV7-9, the J gene TRBJ2-5; 10 bases align to TRBD2. Trimming removed 5 bases from V and 5 bases from J; junction bases left unmatched: 8. CDR1 is SEHNR, CDR2 FQNEAQ, per germline (reference sequence). The CDR3 contains 15 residues. The CDR3 sequence is CASSRWLAGEETQYF. In DNA, the CDR3 is TGTGCCAGCAGCCGGTGGCTAGCGGGAGAGGAGACCCAGTACTTC.

The CDR3 DNA is TGTGCCAGCAGTCCCCAGGCAGATCAGCCCCAGCATTTT. It encodes CASSPQADQPQHF. The chain is built from TRBV6-2 or TRBV6-3 and TRBJ1-5; D gene ambiguous. The V gene lost 5 bases and the J gene lost 5 bases, with 10 bases spanning the gap. In germline, CDR1 is MNHEY, CDR2 SVGEGT. The CDR3 covers 13 residues.

The chain joins TRBV3-1 (or the pseudogene TRBV3-2) to TRBJ2-3; 10 bases are shared with TRBD2. Germline loops: CDR1 LGHDT, CDR2 YNNKEL (reference sequence). This CDR3 comprises 17 residues. Losses at the gene ends were 6 bases for V and 1 base for J; bases not matched to a gene: 10. The CDR3 DNA reads TGTGCCAGCAGGCCTTGGGTAGCGGGAGGAGGCACAGATACGCAGTATTTT. This translates into CASRPWVAGGGTDTQYF.

The chain is built from TRBV15 and TRBJ1-5; D remains unclear. The germline gives CDR1 LNHNV, CDR2 YYDKDF (reference sequence). The CDR3 sequence is 14 residues long. V shed 0 bases and J shed 6 bases, with 9 bases lying between them. CDR3 bases: TGTGCCACCAGCAGAGACTATGAAGTTCAGCCCCAGCATTTT. Protein sequence: CATSRDYEVQPQHF.

This sequence joins TRBV6-1 and TRBJ2-1; TRBD1 matches at 9 bases. This CDR3 contains 17 residues. Losses at the gene ends were 4 bases for V and 7 bases for J; bases not matched to a gene: 14. The V gene's germline CDR1 is MNHNS and CDR2 SASEGT. The CDR3 nucleotides are TGTGCCAGCAGTGCATCTCCTTGGACAGGGGTGGGGAATGAGCAGTTCTTC. As protein: CASSASPWTGVGNEQFF.

The chain combines TRBV29-1 with TRBJ1-1, with D hard to call. Trimming took off 4 bases at V and 4 bases at J, with 16 bases between the two ends. Germline lookup yields CDR1 SQVTM and CDR2 ANQGSEA. This CDR3 region has 14 residues. In nucleotides, the CDR3 is TGCAGCGTTGTAGAGGCCGGCGGGAGCACTGAAGCTTTCTTT. Translating gives CSVVEAGGSTEAFF.

Comments on this clone: Other DNA sequences within the sample encode an identical CDR3. The V and J genes are TRBV24-1 and TRBJ1-2; TRBD1 might be the D (6 bases). The CDR3 length is 13 residues. Trimming removed 4 bases from V and 4 bases from J, with 9 bases in between. Germline V gene lookup returns CDR1 KGHDR and CDR2 SFDVKD. CDR3: CATSDSTGYGYTF. The CDR3 DNA reads as TGTGCCACCAGTGACTCGACAGGCTATGGCTACACCTTC.

The rearrangement joins TRBV12-3 or TRBV12-4 to TRBJ1-1; D is ambiguous. The CDR3 covers 13 residues. V dropped 6 bases and J dropped 4 bases, with 12 bases sitting between them. The CDR3 DNA sequence: TGTGCCAGCAGCCGGACGGCGGGCACTGAAGCTTTCTTT. It codes for CASSRTAGTEAFF.

The chain has TRBV5-1 and TRBJ1-2; TRBD1 aligns across 9 bases. Germline V gives CDR1 SGHRS, CDR2 YFSETQ. The CDR3 runs 16 residues. Losses at the gene ends were 4 bases for V and 4 bases for J; bases not matched to a gene: 11. CDR3 region: CASSIQGQGSSYGYTF. CDR3 in DNA: TGCGCCAGCAGCATACAAGGACAGGGGAGCAGCTATGGCTACACCTTC.

The J gene is TRBJ1-1, the V gene TRBV10-2, with 7 bases lining up with TRBD1. The CDR3 extends over 11 amino acids. Germline CDR1 WSHSY, CDR2 SAAADI. The V and J ends lost 11 bases and 8 bases, in that order; junction bases with no gene match: 8. The CDR3 loop reads CAARQGGEAFF. The DNA of the CDR3 is TGCGCCGCCCGACAGGGCGGGGAAGCTTTCTTT.

The chain has TRBV9 and TRBJ1-1, with D perhaps matching TRBD1 (5 bases). V lost 0 bases and J 4 bases, leaving 13 bases between the germline ends. Per the germline V gene, CDR1 is SGDLS and CDR2 is YYNGEE. This CDR3 has 15 amino acids. The CDR3 sequence is CASSVALLGATEAFF. In nucleotides, the CDR3 is TGTGCCAGCAGCGTAGCCCTTCTTGGGGCCACTGAAGCTTTCTTT.

This clone was observed a few times. This sequence joins TRBV18 and TRBJ2-2; D uncertain. The V gene's germline CDR1 is KGHSH and CDR2 LQKENI. This CDR3 region has 14 residues. V lost 3 bases, J lost 2 bases, and 7 bases lay in between. In nucleotides, the CDR3 is TGTGCCAGCTCACCTAACGGTAACACCGGGGAGCTGTTTTTT. Its translation is CASSPNGNTGELFF.

The gene calls are TRBV30 and TRBJ1-6, with D hard to call. The CDR3 has 12 amino acids. The V gene's germline CDR1 is GTSNPN and CDR2 SVGIG (reference sequence). The V end lost 0 bases, the J end lost 9 bases, and 6 bases lay between the germline ends. CDR3 region: CAWSVGGSPLHF. CDR3 sequence (DNA): TGTGCCTGGAGTGTTGGAGGTTCACCCCTCCACTTT. Full variable domain (outside the CDR3, taken from reference TRBV30 and TRBJ1-6): SQTIHQWPATLVQPVGSPLSLECTVEGTSNPNLYWYRQAAGRGLQLLFYSVGIGQISSEVPQNLSASRPQDRQFILSSKKLLLSDSGFYLCAWSVGGSPLHFGNGTRLTVT.

Only one count was recorded for this clone. V usage is TRBV30 and J usage is TRBJ1-2, with D perhaps TRBD1 (5 bases). CDR1 is GTSNPN and CDR2 is SVGIG in the germline V gene (reference sequence). With 2 bases removed from V and 11 bases from J, the gap between germline ends came to 12 bases. CDR3 size: 11 residues. The CDR3 region is CAWSRTPAYTF. The CDR3 DNA is TGTGCCTGGAGTCGGACACCGGCATACACCTTC.